These 10 T cell receptor beta chains came from one sample sequenced in a study of early T cells in non-severe SARS-CoV-2 infection. TCRdb re-derived calls from the 5' RACE reads in MiXCR, one entry per CDR3 protein. The data hold 26,000 or so distinct CDR3 sequences, with about 3.8% observed a single time. The specimen sequenced was whole blood. The source is an adult who was a healthcare worker with PCR-confirmed SARS-CoV-2 infection or an uninfected control (not recorded which).

This clonotype came up many times. This rearrangement joins TRBV9 to TRBJ2-1; D is tentatively TRBD1 or TRBD2 (6 bases each). The length of the CDR3 is 16 residues. CDR1 and CDR2 from the germline V gene are SGDLS and YYNGEE. V dropped 0 bases and J dropped 4 bases, with 14 bases sitting between them. The CDR3 spells CASSVALGGLYNEQFF. The CDR3 DNA sequence: TGTGCCAGCAGCGTAGCTCTAGGGGGGCTGTACAATGAGCAGTTCTTC.

There are many counts of this clonotype. The chain carries TRBV18 and TRBJ2-7, with 9 bases fitting TRBD1. Germline CDR1 and CDR2: KGHSH and LQKENI. The CDR3 totals 16 residues. The V gene end was trimmed by 0 bases and the J gene end by 1 base; junction bases not matched to a gene: 4. This CDR3 is CASSPPATGGSYEQYF. CDR3 DNA: TGTGCCAGCTCACCACCGGCGACAGGGGGGTCCTACGAGCAGTACTTC.

This clonotype was observed a handful of times. This sequence joins TRBV7-6 and TRBJ2-1; 10 positions agree with TRBD1. J was trimmed by 12 bases and V by 2 bases; bases with no gene match: 7. Looked up from germline, CDR1 is SGHVS and CDR2 is FNYEAQ. The CDR3 is 14 residues long. The CDR3 loop reads CASSLTRTGGGQFF. DNA for the CDR3: TGTGCCAGCAGCTTAACAAGGACAGGGGGAGGGCAGTTCTTC.

This clonotype was counted many times. The CDR3 here is CASEGNTEAFF. The CDR3, as DNA: TGTGCCAGCGAGGGGAACACTGAAGCTTTCTTT. J is TRBJ1-1 and V is TRBV5-4; D unclear. In germline, CDR1 is SGHNT, CDR2 YYREEE (reference sequence). This CDR3 is 11 amino acids long. V was cut by 7 bases and J by 1 base, with 5 bases left in between. Using reference TRBV5-4 and TRBJ1-1 for the parts outside the CDR3, the full variable domain is ETGVTQSPTHLIKTRGQQVTLRCSSQSGHNTVSWYQQALGQGPQFIFQYYREEENGRGNFPPRFSGLQFPNYSSELNVNALELDDSALYLCASEGNTEAFFGQGTRLTVV.

This clonotype appeared a few times. The chain is built from TRBV7-9 and TRBJ2-3, with D uncertain. Trimming shortened V by 2 bases and J by 5 bases, and 5 bases separated the two germline ends. Germline V gene lookup returns CDR1 SEHNR and CDR2 FQNEAQ (reference sequence). The CDR3 totals 12 residues. The CDR3 coding sequence is TGTGCCAGCAGCTTAAGAAGAGATACGCAGTATTTT. Protein product: CASSLRRDTQYF.

The CDR3 bases are TGCGCCAGCAGCATCCGAGCAGGGGGAGAGCAGTACTTC. Its protein product is CASSIRAGGEQYF. This chain connects TRBV5-1 to TRBJ2-7, with 7 bases lining up with TRBD1. This CDR3 comprises 13 residues. Unmatched junction bases numbered 8, after V lost 4 bases and J lost 7 bases. Germline CDR1 SGHRS, CDR2 YFSETQ.

The CDR3 spells CASSQRDRANYGYTF. CDR3 sequence (DNA): TGCGCCAGCAGCCAAAGGGACAGGGCTAACTATGGCTACACCTTC. The rearrangement links TRBV4-3 to TRBJ1-2; TRBD1 agrees at 9 bases. V gave up 2 bases and J gave up 0 bases; unmatched junction bases: 1. The CDR3 runs 15 residues. Germline loops: CDR1 LGHNA, CDR2 YSLEER.

This clonotype occurred many times. The gene calls are TRBV2 and TRBJ1-2; 9 nucleotides line up with TRBD1. The CDR3 runs 13 residues. Trimming cost V 5 bases and J 8 bases; bases outside gene matches: 6. Germline CDR1 is SNHLY and CDR2 is FYNNEI. The CDR3 DNA sequence: TGTGCCAGCAGTAGGGACAGGGTCGTGGGCTACACCTTC. Protein product: CASSRDRVVGYTF.

The table lists this clonotype with many counts. The CDR3 region has the DNA TGCAGTGCCGGTCCTAGCGGGAGGGCCTCGGAGACCCAGTACTTC. Translated: CSAGPSGRASETQYF. The chain couples TRBV20-1 to TRBJ2-5, with TRBD2 identical over 12 bases. The germline V gene encodes CDR1 DFQATT and CDR2 SNEGSKA (reference sequence). Trimming at V came to 6 bases and at J to 5 bases, leaving 10 bases not matched to a gene. This CDR3 region has 15 residues.

This clonotype was recorded many times. This chain links TRBV23-1 with TRBJ2-1, with D unclear. TRBV23-1 carries the ORF label, with uncertain function. V was clipped by 8 bases and J by 3 bases, with 14 bases between them. CDR3 length: 14 residues. CDR3 residues: CASPRVWGYNEQFF. The CDR3 DNA reads TGCGCCAGCCCCCGGGTTTGGGGCTACAATGAGCAGTTCTTC.